The 20 T cell receptor beta chains reported below all come from one sample, sequenced in a study of human T cells and chemical hapten exposure. Time point meaning: patch test 1, 2 weeks after DPC sensitization. Noted treatment: therapeutic diphenylcyclopropenone sensitization with weekly scalp DPC. TCRdb called the RACE reads again in MiXCR, with one record for every CDR3 protein. The sample holds under 450,000 distinct CDR3 sequences, around 4.8% seen once. Specimen: whole blood, collected in connection with sensitization to the hapten diphenylcyclopropenone (DPC). The source of these receptors is a woman aged 50 to 60 with alopecia areata. Some clones in this sample may be carry-over from other donors' samples.

This sequence joins TRBV12-3 or TRBV12-4 and TRBJ2-3; D is unclear. CDR3 length: 15 residues. The ends were cut back, 8 bases at V and 6 bases at J, with 21 bases in the middle. The CDR3 coding sequence is TGTGCCAGCCAACCCGCCGGCGTCGGAGTCGATACGCAGTATTTT. This sequence encodes CASQPAGVGVDTQYF.

This clonotype was recorded many times. The genes are TRBV7-2 and TRBJ2-3; a possible D gene is TRBD2 (6 bases). V was cut by 2 bases and J by 3 bases, with 21 bases left in between. The CDR3 loop spans 18 amino acids. Germline CDR1 and CDR2: SGHTA and FQGNSA. CDR3 region: CASSLPRPRRRETDTQYF. The CDR3 region has the DNA TGTGCCAGCAGCTTACCGCGCCCGAGGAGGAGGGAAACAGATACGCAGTATTTT. Filled out from reference TRBV7-2 and TRBJ2-3, the complete variable domain reads GAGVSQSPSNKVTEKGKDVELRCDPISGHTALYWYRQSLGQGLEFLIYFQGNSAPDKSGLPSDRFSAERTGGSVSTLTIQRTQQEDSAVYLCASSLPRPRRRETDTQYFGPGTRLTVL.

This clonotype was counted at least ten times. The CDR3 region has the DNA TGTGCCAGCAGTTTGGGCGGGGGTTACACAGATACGCAGTATTTT. It codes for CASSLGGGYTDTQYF. This chain links TRBV28 with TRBJ2-3; the match to TRBD2 covers 7 bases. The germline gives CDR1 MDHEN, CDR2 SYDVKM. V lost 3 bases and J lost 2; bases outside the gene matches: 5. The CDR3 is 15 amino acids.

This clonotype turned up a few times. The rearrangement joins TRBV5-1 to TRBJ2-7; 7 bases match TRBD1. This CDR3 is 13 amino acids long. The V and J ends lost 2 bases and 5 bases, in that order; junction bases with no gene match: 4. CDR1 and CDR2 from the germline V gene are SGHRS and YFSETQ. DNA of the CDR3: TGCGCCAGCAGCTTTGACAGGGCCGACGAGCAGTACTTC. The encoded protein is CASSFDRADEQYF.

This clonotype was counted ten times or more. The chain combines TRBV3-1 with TRBJ1-1, with 7 nucleotides matching TRBD1. CDR3 size: 15 residues. Losses at the gene ends were 4 bases for V and 7 bases for J; bases not matched to a gene: 12. The germline gives CDR1 LGHDT, CDR2 YNNKEL (reference sequence). CDR3 DNA sequence: TGTGCCAGCAGCCGTCCACAGGGGTCCCTTTTTGAAGCTTTCTTT. Translation gives CASSRPQGSLFEAFF.

The rearrangement links TRBV12-3 or TRBV12-4 to TRBJ1-6; D is perhaps TRBD1 (6 bases). This CDR3 has 14 amino acids. Trimming took off 4 bases at V and 11 bases at J, with 15 bases between the two ends. CDR3 DNA: TGTGCCAGCAGTTCGGCACAGGGAAGTACACCCCTCCACTTT. It is translated as CASSSAQGSTPLHF.

This clonotype was observed at least ten times. The chain is built from TRBV24-1 and TRBJ2-2; maybe TRBD2 (7 bases). Germline V gene sequence: CDR1 KGHDR, CDR2 SFDVKD. Trimming took 3 bases from V and 2 from J, leaving 12 bases between them. This CDR3 has 16 amino acids. The CDR3 region is CATSDPGGSNTGELFF. DNA for the CDR3: TGTGCCACCAGTGATCCGGGGGGCTCTAACACCGGGGAGCTGTTTTTT.

V and J are TRBV12-3 or TRBV12-4 and TRBJ1-2, with D unclear. Trimming shortened V by 4 bases and J by 5 bases, and 8 bases separated the two germline ends. There are 12 residues in the CDR3. CDR3 coding DNA: TGTGCCAGCAGTTCCGGTTGGTATGGCTACACCTTC. Translated, it gives CASSSGWYGYTF.

This clonotype was counted between two and nine times. The DNA of the CDR3 is TGCAGTGCAGGGCGGGCTAGCCGAAACAATGAGCAGTTCTTC. It encodes CSAGRASRNNEQFF. The chain uses TRBV20-1 and TRBJ2-1, with D maybe TRBD2 (5 bases). Germline loops: CDR1 DFQATT, CDR2 SNEGSKA (reference sequence). Trimming took 6 bases from V and 5 from J, leaving 17 bases between them. This CDR3 has 14 amino acids.

The chain links TRBV20-1 to TRBJ2-1; D is perhaps TRBD1 (5 bases). The germline V and J ends were trimmed by 0 bases and 7 bases, with 13 bases remaining between them. Germline-derived CDR1 and CDR2 are DFQATT and SNEGSKA (reference sequence). This CDR3 is 14 amino acids long. The CDR3 bases are TGCAGTGCTAGAGATCTGGCAGGGCGGAATGAGCAGTTCTTC. As protein: CSARDLAGRNEQFF.

This clonotype was counted ten times or more. The chain recombines TRBV2 with TRBJ2-1; D is ambiguous. Deletions cut 7 bases from V and 7 bases from J, with 17 bases between. Germline values: CDR1 SNHLY, CDR2 FYNNEI. The CDR3 loop spans 14 amino acids. As DNA, the CDR3 is TGTGCCAGCACTCAAGCCCCTGTCCCAAATGAGCAGTTCTTC. The encoded protein is CASTQAPVPNEQFF.

This clonotype was seen a handful of times. V gene TRBV24-1 combines with J gene TRBJ2-2; 7 bases are a match to TRBD1. CDR3 length equals 15 residues. Trimming removed 5 bases from V and 1 base from J; junction bases left unmatched: 3. Germline CDR1 KGHDR, CDR2 SFDVKD. CDR3 in amino acids: CATSGTGVNTGELFF. The CDR3 DNA is TGTGCCACCAGTGGGACAGGAGTGAACACCGGGGAGCTGTTTTTT.

The chain links TRBV29-1 to TRBJ2-1, with D unclear. The V gene lost 7 bases and the J gene lost 0 bases, with 13 bases spanning the gap. The CDR3 extends over 14 amino acids. From germline, CDR1 is SQVTM and CDR2 ANQGSEA. The CDR3 loop is CSADSGSSYNEQFF. CDR3 bases: TGCAGCGCCGACTCAGGTAGCTCCTACAATGAGCAGTTCTTC.

This clonotype was counted at least ten times. The chain uses TRBV12-3 or TRBV12-4 and TRBJ2-4; no clear D. The V end lost 6 bases, the J end lost 5 bases, and 11 bases lay between the germline ends. This CDR3 is built from 13 residues. CDR3 loop: CASRYQIENIQYF. CDR3 bases: TGTGCCAGCAGGTACCAGATAGAAAACATTCAGTACTTC.

This clonotype appeared many times. The chain has TRBV3-1 and TRBJ2-5; the D gene is possibly TRBD2 (6 bases). The CDR3 spans 13 residues. Germline CDR1 is LGHDT and CDR2 is YNNKEL (reference sequence). V gave up 3 bases and J gave up 4 bases, with 9 bases separating them. This CDR3 is CASSQERVETQYF. As DNA, the CDR3 is TGTGCCAGCAGCCAGGAGCGGGTAGAGACCCAGTACTTC.

The V call is TRBV5-1, the J call TRBJ1-1; 8 positions match TRBD1. The junction had 2 bases not matched to a gene; V was cut back by 3 bases and J by 1 base. The germline CDR1 and CDR2 sequences are SGHRS and YFSETQ. This CDR3 is built from 14 residues. The CDR3 loop is CASSWGTGNTEAFF. Here the CDR3 DNA reads TGCGCCAGCAGCTGGGGGACAGGGAACACTGAAGCTTTCTTT.

This clonotype came up a few times. The rearrangement joins TRBV9 to TRBJ2-5; the D gene is possibly TRBD1 (6 bases). CDR1 and CDR2 (germline): SGDLS, YYNGEE. V lost 0 bases and J lost 3, with 9 bases in between. The CDR3 extends over 14 amino acids. CDR3 in amino acids: CASSVAGVKETQYF. The CDR3, as DNA: TGTGCCAGCAGCGTAGCAGGGGTTAAAGAGACCCAGTACTTC. Using reference TRBV9 and TRBJ2-5 for the parts outside the CDR3, the full variable domain is DSGVTQTPKHLITATGQRVTLRCSPRSGDLSVYWYQQSLDQGLQFLIQYYNGEERAKGNILERFSAQQFPDLHSELNLSSLELGDSALYFCASSVAGVKETQYFGPGTRLLVL.

The chain couples TRBV2 to TRBJ1-1; possible D gene TRBD1, 5 bases. The ends were cut back, 8 bases at V and 7 bases at J, with 5 bases in the middle. The germline V gene has CDR1 SNHLY and CDR2 FYNNEI. The CDR3 is made up of 9 amino acids. DNA for the CDR3: TGTGCCAGCGGGGGTGAAGCTTTCTTT. The encoded protein is CASGGEAFF. Based on the CDR3 plus reference TRBV2 and TRBJ1-1, the full variable domain is EPEVTQTPSHQVTQMGQEVILRCVPISNHLYFYWYRQILGQKVEFLVSFYNNEISEKSEIFDDQFSVERPDGSNFTLKIRSTKLEDSAMYFCASGGEAFFGQGTRLTVV.

This clonotype has ten or more counts. The rearrangement uses TRBV20-1 and TRBJ1-1, with a possible D match to TRBD1 (6 bases). V lost 5 bases and J 0 bases, leaving 16 bases between the germline ends. This CDR3 contains 15 residues. The germline CDR1 and CDR2 sequences are DFQATT and SNEGSKA (reference sequence). CDR3 in DNA: TGCAGTGCTCGCGCGCAGGGGCGGATGAACACTGAAGCTTTCTTT. This encodes CSARAQGRMNTEAFF.

The sample holds many counts of this clonotype. The chain joins TRBV6-1 to TRBJ2-1; perhaps D is TRBD1 or TRBD2 (5 bases each). The germline V gene has CDR1 MNHNS and CDR2 SASEGT. The CDR3 has 14 residues. Trimming took 6 bases from V and 3 from J, leaving 12 bases between them. The CDR3 here is CASRPGPSYNEQFF. Here the CDR3 DNA reads TGTGCCAGCAGGCCGGGACCCAGCTACAATGAGCAGTTCTTC.